A selection of T cell receptor beta chains follows, all from one sample in a study of T cell responses to AZD1222 COVID-19 vaccine. Data came from immunoSEQ multiplex PCR; TCRdb stores just in-frame clones and leaves some out. The sample comprises more than 100,000 clones, more than 75% of which are singletons, and about 1.2% rests with the top ten. Sequenced here: peripheral blood, sampled on day 0 of AZD1222 vaccination. These TCRs come from an adult in good health. CDR3s include the opening cysteine and the closing phenylalanine or tryptophan. A D gene is named only where the DNA matches it firmly. Clone sizes are given selectively: once, few, many, or a class where the clone is expanded.

DNA	CDR3	size	V	J	D
TGTGCCAGCAGTTATGGGCCGCGGGCCGCGAACACCGGGGAGCTGTTTTTT	CASSYGPRAANTGELFF	NA	TRBV6-2/TRBV6-3	TRBJ2-2	NA
TGTGCCAGCAGTTTATTGGGACTAGACTACGAGCAGTACTTC	CASSLLGLDYEQYF	NA	TRBV27	TRBJ2-7	TRBD2
TGTGCCAGCAGCTCACGGCCAACCCTCTCCACAGATACGCAGTATTTT	CASSSRPTLSTDTQYF	once	TRBV27	TRBJ2-3	NA
TGTGCCAGCAGCCAAAGGGGAAATCAGCCCCAGCATTTT	CASSQRGNQPQHF	NA	TRBV3-1/TRBV3-2	TRBJ1-5	NA
TGTGCCACCAGCTCAGGGACAGGGAGAGGCTACACCTTC	CATSSGTGRGYTF	NA	TRBV15	TRBJ1-2	TRBD1
TGTGCCAGCAGTCGATCTCTAGCGGTCGGCTACACCTTC	CASSRSLAVGYTF	once	TRBV6-6	TRBJ1-2	NA
TGTGCCAGCAGCGCCGGGGGTACTGAAGCTTTCTTT	CASSAGGTEAFF	NA	TRBV9	TRBJ1-1	NA
TGCGCCAGCAGCCAAGTTCAGGGGGCGAACACTGAAGCTTTCTTT	CASSQVQGANTEAFF	NA	TRBV4-1	TRBJ1-1	TRBD1
TGTGCCAGCAGCTTAGTCAGGGAAAATCAGCCCCAGCATTTT	CASSLVRENQPQHF	once	TRBV7-8	TRBJ1-5	NA
TGTGCCAGCAGTACGCAAAGGAACACTGAAGCTTTCTTT	CASSTQRNTEAFF	NA	TRBV27	TRBJ1-1	NA
TGCGCCAGCACGGGACAGGGTTATGGCTACACCTTC	CASTGQGYGYTF	once	TRBV5-1	TRBJ1-2	TRBD1
TGTGCCAGCAGTGGGGGCAGGGTGGATGGCTACACCTTC	CASSGGRVDGYTF	NA	TRBV2	TRBJ1-2	NA
TGTGCCAGCAGCCCCTCGGCCGGGACAGGGACAGATACGCAGTATTTT	CASSPSAGTGTDTQYF	once	TRBV4-2	TRBJ2-3	TRBD1
TGTGCCAGTAGTATGGGAACAGCGAACACTGAAGCTTTCTTT	CASSMGTANTEAFF	NA	TRBV19	TRBJ1-1	NA
TGTGCCAGCACCTCCTGGGGGGAAATGAACACTGAAGCTTTCTTT	CASTSWGEMNTEAFF	once	TRBV27	TRBJ1-1	NA
TGTGCCAGCAGCGGGGGGGGACAGGGAGCCGAGCAGTACTTC	CASSGGGQGAEQYF	NA	TRBV9	TRBJ2-7	TRBD1
TGTGCCAGCAGTTACTCCCCTGGCTACACCTTC	CASSYSPGYTF	NA	TRBV6-6	TRBJ1-2	NA
TGTGCCAGCAGCCAAACCGGGACAAACTATGGCTACACCTTC	CASSQTGTNYGYTF	NA	TRBV6-5	TRBJ1-2	NA
TGCGCCAGCAGCCGAGGGGACAGGGAGAACATTCAGTACTTC	CASSRGDRENIQYF	NA	TRBV4-1	TRBJ2-4	TRBD1
TGTGCCAGCAGCCCCCTCGGGACTCAGGGAAACACCATATATTTT	CASSPLGTQGNTIYF	NA	TRBV7-7	TRBJ1-3	NA
TGTGCCAGCAAAGGGGATAGGCGGAACACTGAAGCTTTCTTT	CASKGDRRNTEAFF	NA	TRBV7-2	TRBJ1-1	NA
TGTGCCAGCAGCTTAGGTAGCACAGATACGCAGTATTTT	CASSLGSTDTQYF	NA	TRBV7-8	TRBJ2-3	NA
TGCAGCGCCGCTTCCCGACAGGGAATAGGCTACACCTTC	CSAASRQGIGYTF	NA	TRBV29-1	TRBJ1-2	TRBD1
TGTGCCAGCAGCTCCCCCTGGAGGTACGAGCAGTACTTC	CASSSPWRYEQYF	NA	TRBV7-2	TRBJ2-7	NA
TGTGCCAGCTCCCGATCAGGGCTGTCTTTCCAGCCCCAGCATTTT	CASSRSGLSFQPQHF	NA	TRBV6-5	TRBJ1-5	NA
TGTGCCAGCAGCACCCGACAGGGGACCTACGAGCAGTACTTC	CASSTRQGTYEQYF	NA	TRBV7-8	TRBJ2-7	TRBD1
TGTGCCAGCAGCGGGGTCCCCAGGGGACAGGGCGACACCGGGGAGCTGTTTTTT	CASSGVPRGQGDTGELFF	NA	TRBV2	TRBJ2-2	TRBD1
TGTGCCAGCAGCTCCCCCGGGTCGGCCCAAGAGACCCAGTACTTC	CASSSPGSAQETQYF	NA	TRBV5-4	TRBJ2-5	NA
TGTGCCAGCAGCCGGGCCTACGAGCAGTACTTC	CASSRAYEQYF	NA	TRBV7-9	TRBJ2-7	NA
TGCGCCAGCCGGGGACTAGCGGGGGAGCGGGAGCAGTACTTC	CASRGLAGEREQYF	NA	TRBV10-2	TRBJ2-7	TRBD2
TGTGCCAGCAGCTTTGGGGGGACAGTTAATCAGCCCCAGCATTTT	CASSFGGTVNQPQHF	NA	TRBV5-6	TRBJ1-5	TRBD1
TGTGCCAGCTCTTTTTCGAGGAGCAATCAGCCCCAGCATTTT	CASSFSRSNQPQHF	NA	TRBV18	TRBJ1-5	NA
TGTGCTAGTGGTTTGGCTAAACTGATGTACAATGAGCAGTTCTTC	CASGLAKLMYNEQFF	NA	TRBV12-5	TRBJ2-1	NA
TGTGCCAGTAGTATAGGCGGGGGTGTGGGCGAGCAGTACTTC	CASSIGGGVGEQYF	NA	TRBV19	TRBJ2-7	TRBD2
TGTGCCAGTCAGACAGGGAGGTCTGGAAACACCATATATTTT	CASQTGRSGNTIYF	NA	TRBV2	TRBJ1-3	TRBD1
TGTGCCTGGAGTCGTGGAACGAAACTGAACACCGGGGAGCTGTTTTTT	CAWSRGTKLNTGELFF	NA	TRBV30	TRBJ2-2	NA
TGTGCCAGCAGCCCCCAGGGGAGCGGGGGGTACAATGAGCAGTTCTTC	CASSPQGSGGYNEQFF	NA	TRBV9	TRBJ2-1	TRBD2
TGTGCCAGCTCACCGTCCGGCGCAGGGACTGGAAACACCATATATTTT	CASSPSGAGTGNTIYF	NA	TRBV18	TRBJ1-3	NA
TGTGCCAGCTCACCTGGGGCGATTAAGTTCTTC	CASSPGAIKFF	NA	TRBV18	TRBJ2-1	NA
TGTGCCAGCAGCTCATCAGGGGGCGGATTGTCACCCCTCCACTTT	CASSSSGGGLSPLHF	few	TRBV5-4	TRBJ1-6	TRBD1
TGTGCCAGCAGTCGCCAGCCGGGAAACTATGGCTACACCTTC	CASSRQPGNYGYTF	NA	TRBV6-2/TRBV6-3	TRBJ1-2	NA
TGTGCCAGCAGCTTAGCGAGCAGGGCGGGTGGCTACACCTTC	CASSLASRAGGYTF	NA	TRBV7-2	TRBJ1-2	NA
TGCGCCAGCAGCCACACTTCTTGGGAGGACAGGGAACCCGGGGAGCTGTTTTTT	CASSHTSWEDREPGELFF	NA	TRBV4-3	TRBJ2-2	TRBD1
TGTGCCAGCAGACTAGCGGGGGGGTTCGAGCAGTACTTC	CASRLAGGFEQYF	NA	TRBV2	TRBJ2-7	TRBD2
TGTGCCAGCAGCCAAGAATCAGGGATACTGGACACTGAAGCTTTCTTT	CASSQESGILDTEAFF	NA	TRBV3-1/TRBV3-2	TRBJ1-1	NA
TGTGCCAGCAGCCCAGGACCGAGCTCTGGAAACACCATATATTTT	CASSPGPSSGNTIYF	NA	TRBV5-4	TRBJ1-3	NA
TGTGCCAGCAGCTCGGGGGCCACAGATACGCAGTATTTT	CASSSGATDTQYF	once	TRBV11-2	TRBJ2-3	NA
TGTGCCAGCAGCTTCGGACAGGGCTATGAAAAACTGTTTTTT	CASSFGQGYEKLFF	NA	TRBV7-2	TRBJ1-4	TRBD1
TGTGCCAGCAGGCACCTGGGACTAGCCAAAAACATTCAGTACTTC	CASRHLGLAKNIQYF	NA	TRBV3-1/TRBV3-2	TRBJ2-4	NA
TGTGCCAGCAGCTTGGCCTCAGGTGAGCAGTTCTTC	CASSLASGEQFF	NA	TRBV7-9	TRBJ2-1	NA
TGTGCCAGTAGTATAGGCAGAGCCTCCTACGAGCAGTACTTC	CASSIGRASYEQYF	NA	TRBV19	TRBJ2-7	NA
TGCGCCAGCAGCTTGACCGGAAACACCATATATTTT	CASSLTGNTIYF	NA	TRBV5-1	TRBJ1-3	NA
TGTGCCAGCAGCAAGAAGGGGGCAGGTCAAATGAACTTC	CASSKKGAGQMNF	NA	TRBV21-1	TRBJ2-7	NA